This entry concerns a single T cell receptor beta chain. There is no known antigen for this receptor. One base away there is no much larger clone; base qualities are not given. The CDR3 goes from the cysteine to the phenylalanine over 13 residues. Only the CDR3 portion is preserved as DNA: 39 bases, with reading frame beginning at the first base. CDR1 MDHEN and CDR2 SYDVKM were looked up in the germline V gene. Germline trimming: 8 bases from V, 9 bases from J; junction bases outside gene matches: 11. These data come from a study of blood T cells in healthy people across ages (dated by TCRdb to 2014 to 2015). The study in broad terms: In model experiments, roughly one uniquely barcoded TCR beta cDNA molecule per two T cells was captured by template switching. To avoid experimental bias, donors of different ages were spread randomly across the sequencing lanes. The study measured age-related changes in TCR beta repertoire diversity using deep sequencing normalized with unique cDNA molecular identifiers. Four age groups were formed from the donors: young (average approximately 15 years), middle-aged (approximately 40), aged (62) and long-lived (approximately 80). Two additional independent replicas of 1 million unique cDNA reads from the same blood draw were analyzed for two donors (one aged 18 to 30 and one aged 80 or older).

The library was made by 5' RACE. The instrument was an Illumina HiSeq 2500. A second PCR of about 6 to 12 cycles was run with a J-beta primer mix and a sample-barcoded 5' primer. A unique molecular identifier was introduced onto each TCR beta cDNA molecule by a template-switch 5' adaptor carrying 12 random nucleotides. At least 2.5 million CDR3-containing paired-end reads were obtained from each sample. First-strand cDNA synthesis was performed from all RNA using the Mint cDNA synthesis kit, with priming by a TRBC-specific oligonucleotide. All cDNA was treated with uracil-DNA glycosylase and then went through a first 18-cycle PCR with the universal primers M1SS and BC2_uni_R. As for the authors' bioinformatics: Normalization of each sample was performed by random selection of 1 million high-quality reads, each carrying a distinct molecular identifier. Reads with shared molecular identifiers were discarded instead of being binned into consensus sequences. MiTCR, with a Q25 quality threshold and the strictest error-elimination algorithm, was used for CDR3 identification, clonotype clustering and error correction. Lower-bound total TCR beta diversity was estimated with a nonparametric unseen species model using Euler transformation. TCRdb reworked the public reads: Q25 trimming with fastp, MiXCR clone assembly, productive beta chains retained. One record per CDR3 amino acid sequence lists the most common genes and DNA. These V and J calls are TCRdb output, not the study's own analysis. The sample table records some 550,000 distinct CDR3 sequences; roughly 48% of these occur just once. The ten largest clones represent 20% to 25% of the sample.

Overall study results and their limits: As age increased, observed TCR beta diversity per million T cells dropped in a roughly linear way, and a significant reduction was already evident by age 40. Estimates of total diversity based on one million sequenced T cells were considered lower bounds and underestimates. Since profiling was done on bulk unsorted PBMCs, naive and antigen-experienced compartments could not be conclusively compared. Donor CMV infection status was unknown, potentially confounding age-related changes in expanded clonotypes. The long-lived group showed more naive CD4+ T cells, fewer expanded clones and increased TCR diversity than the aged group, suggesting age selection. There was a strong correlation between observed TCR beta diversity and the percentage of naive T cells measured by flow cytometry.

The roughly 38 donors, aged about 6 to 95 years, were systemically healthy Caucasian individuals from Russia. Approximately 9.3 milliliters of peripheral blood were collected from each donor into EDTA-treated Vacutainer tubes. Ficoll-Paque density-gradient centrifugation was used to isolate PBMCs, with at least 6.5 million per sample. Total RNA, at least 5 micrograms per sample, was extracted from PBMCs with Trizol reagent. For every donor, flow cytometry on a PBMC aliquot measured the percentage of naive CD45RAhigh/CD27high T cells. Source material: blood. This TCR came from a man at least 80 years old in good health. Recombination connected TRBV28 to TRBJ1-2; a stretch of 8 junction bases matches TRBD1. Here the CDR3 is given as CASVQGGDQSYTF. At the DNA level, the sequence is TGTGCCAGCGTACAGGGGGGTGATCAGAGCTACACCTTC.